The T cell receptor (beta chain) under discussion was sequenced for a study of OX40 agonist ivuxolimab in advanced cancers. In this sample, this clone turned up once. Sequenced by immunoSEQ multiplex PCR; TCRdb stores in-frame clones only, minus some. The sample consists of roughly 100,000 clones, about 96% of them appearing once. Germline V gene sequence: CDR1 MNHNS, CDR2 SASEGT. The V segment lost 2 bases and the J segment 2 bases; nucleotides outside the gene matches: 7. The CDR3 has 16 residues. This clonotype was obtained from an adult with an advanced solid tumor such as melanoma, head and neck, liver or kidney cancer. The chain recombines TRBV6-1 with TRBJ2-3; the match to TRBD1 covers 7 bases. The material was CD4+ or CD8+ T cells sorted from blood, obtained in a trial of the OX40 agonist ivuxolimab. CDR3 DNA sequence: TGTGCCAGCAGTGAACCGGGACAGCCCTTCACAGATACGCAGTATTTT. This translates into CASSEPGQPFTDTQYF.